This TCR beta chain is drawn from a study of T cell repertoires in cytomegalovirus infection. About the research overall: CMV infection and matching HLA type were both indicated by public TCR beta signatures. Notes on the study in general: Dominant in the ex vivo response were TCR beta clonotypes restricted by HLA-C and specific for CMV. Adding up the frequency of public TCR beta families identified people who carried CMV plus the relevant HLA.

In the case of this clonotype: Its antigen remains unknown.

In TCRdb, the reads were re-called with MiXCR into one record per CDR3 protein. In the table there are more than 650,000 distinct CDR3 sequences, about a third of which are singletons. Between the trimmed V and J ends, which lost 6 bases and 2 bases, there was a span of 16 bases. The CDR3 has 15 amino acids. The source material was PBMCs. This sequence joins TRBV12-3 or TRBV12-4 and TRBJ1-1; possibly TRBD1 for D (6 bases). This clonotype was sampled from a human donor in good health (CMV status not recorded). Some clones in this sample may be carry-over from other donors' samples. This chain's CDR3 is CASSQETGKNTEAFF. The DNA for the CDR3 is TGTGCCAGCAGCCAGGAAACAGGGAAAAACACTGAAGCTTTCTTT.